These T cell receptor beta chains were read from a single sample in a study of blood T cell repertoires in COVID-19. Method: immunoSEQ multiplex PCR; TCRdb's copy keeps in-frame clones and lacks some. The sample carries around 310,000 clones, 75% to 90% recorded once. The source material was PBMCs or T cells enriched from blood (not recorded which). These TCRs come from a woman aged 35 to 49 who had recovered from COVID-19. The CDR3 runs from the conserved cysteine through the conserved F or W. Fields, in order: CDR3 protein, CDR3 DNA, J gene, D gene, V gene, clone size. The D gene is left open where the match is weak. Rows give clone size only sometimes, using once, few, many, or a class for an expanded clone.

cdr3_aa: CASSFRDRVYGYTF
cdr3_nt: TGTGCCAGCAGCTTCCGTGACAGGGTCTATGGCTACACCTTC
j_call: TRBJ1-2
d_call: TRBD1
v_call: TRBV9
clone_size: NA

cdr3_aa: CASSYRTGGTEAFF
cdr3_nt: TGCGCCAGCAGCTATAGGACCGGAGGTACTGAAGCTTTCTTT
j_call: TRBJ1-1
d_call: NA
v_call: TRBV5-1
clone_size: NA

cdr3_aa: CATQGAHNSPLHF
cdr3_nt: TGTGCCACCCAGGGGGCCCATAATTCACCCCTCCACTTT
j_call: TRBJ1-6
d_call: TRBD1
v_call: TRBV7-9
clone_size: NA

cdr3_aa: CASSYSMTGDPTQYF
cdr3_nt: TGTGCCAGCAGTTACTCTATGACAGGGGACCCGACCCAGTACTTC
j_call: TRBJ2-5
d_call: TRBD1
v_call: TRBV6-2/TRBV6-3
clone_size: NA

cdr3_aa: CASSSAGTVLWGF
cdr3_nt: TGTGCCAGCAGCTCGGCTGGGACAGTACTATGGGGGTTC
j_call: TRBJ1-2
d_call: TRBD1
v_call: TRBV11-2
clone_size: NA

cdr3_aa: CASSFGREGNEQFF
cdr3_nt: TGCGCCAGCAGCTTTGGACGGGAAGGGAATGAGCAGTTCTTC
j_call: TRBJ2-1
d_call: NA
v_call: TRBV5-1
clone_size: NA

cdr3_aa: CASSLAGTKYNEQFF
cdr3_nt: TGTGCCAGCAGCTTAGCCGGGACAAAGTACAATGAGCAGTTCTTC
j_call: TRBJ2-1
d_call: NA
v_call: TRBV13
clone_size: NA

cdr3_aa: CASGGAYNEQFF
cdr3_nt: TGTGCCAGTGGGGGCGCGTACAATGAGCAGTTCTTC
j_call: TRBJ2-1
d_call: NA
v_call: TRBV19
clone_size: NA

cdr3_aa: CASSSRLDEQFF
cdr3_nt: TGTGCCAGCAGCTCCCGACTAGATGAGCAGTTCTTC
j_call: TRBJ2-1
d_call: NA
v_call: TRBV7-9
clone_size: once

cdr3_aa: CASSQEFTPPSGPYGEQYF
cdr3_nt: TGTGCCAGCAGCCAAGAGTTCACCCCACCTAGCGGACCCTACGGCGAGCAGTACTTC
j_call: TRBJ2-7
d_call: TRBD2
v_call: TRBV3-1/TRBV3-2
clone_size: NA

cdr3_aa: CASSFARADQPQHF
cdr3_nt: TGTGCCAGCAGTTTCGCCAGGGCTGATCAGCCCCAGCATTTT
j_call: TRBJ1-5
d_call: NA
v_call: TRBV28
clone_size: NA

cdr3_aa: CASSQTLRGGNTGELFF
cdr3_nt: TGCGCCAGCAGTCAGACCCTTCGGGGGGGGAACACCGGGGAGCTGTTTTTT
j_call: TRBJ2-2
d_call: TRBD2
v_call: TRBV23-1
clone_size: NA

cdr3_aa: CASRSTSGAGEEQYF
cdr3_nt: TGTGCCAGCAGATCCACTTCAGGTGCGGGGGAGGAGCAGTACTTC
j_call: TRBJ2-7
d_call: TRBD2
v_call: TRBV28
clone_size: NA

cdr3_aa: CASSELTGGGNTIYF
cdr3_nt: TGTGCCAGCAGTGAACTCACAGGGGGCGGAAACACCATATATTTT
j_call: TRBJ1-3
d_call: TRBD1
v_call: TRBV2
clone_size: once

cdr3_aa: CASSGVGWGRGNGETQYF
cdr3_nt: TGTGCCAGCAGCGGAGTGGGTTGGGGACGGGGGAACGGAGAGACCCAGTACTTC
j_call: TRBJ2-5
d_call: NA
v_call: TRBV7-2
clone_size: NA

cdr3_aa: CASSLWTGWLGGYTF
cdr3_nt: TGTGCCAGCAGCCTTTGGACAGGGTGGCTGGGCGGCTACACCTTC
j_call: TRBJ1-2
d_call: TRBD1
v_call: TRBV14
clone_size: NA

cdr3_aa: CASSLVLGVAGRSYNEQFF
cdr3_nt: TGTGCCAGCAGCTTAGTACTGGGCGTAGCGGGACGCTCCTACAATGAGCAGTTCTTC
j_call: TRBJ2-1
d_call: TRBD2
v_call: TRBV11-3
clone_size: NA

cdr3_aa: CASKQGETQYF
cdr3_nt: TGTGCCAGCAAGCAGGGTGAGACCCAGTACTTC
j_call: TRBJ2-5
d_call: NA
v_call: TRBV6-5
clone_size: NA

cdr3_aa: CAISDPPGTGGYEQYF
cdr3_nt: TGTGCCATCAGTGATCCGCCCGGGACAGGGGGCTACGAGCAGTACTTC
j_call: TRBJ2-7
d_call: TRBD1
v_call: TRBV10-3
clone_size: NA

cdr3_aa: CKAGWENEQYF
cdr3_nt: TGCAAAGCGGGTTGGGAAAACGAGCAGTACTTC
j_call: TRBJ2-7
d_call: NA
v_call: TRBV20-1
clone_size: NA

cdr3_aa: CASSGQGSGGYTF
cdr3_nt: TGTGCCAGCAGCGGGCAGGGCTCTGGTGGCTACACCTTC
j_call: TRBJ1-2
d_call: NA
v_call: TRBV2
clone_size: NA

cdr3_aa: CAWGGTLDTDTQYF
cdr3_nt: TGTGCCTGGGGCGGGACTCTAGACACAGATACGCAGTATTTT
j_call: TRBJ2-3
d_call: NA
v_call: TRBV30
clone_size: NA

cdr3_aa: CASSLEGQGPSNQPQHF
cdr3_nt: TGTGCCAGCAGCTTGGAGGGACAGGGCCCCTCCAATCAGCCCCAGCATTTT
j_call: TRBJ1-5
d_call: TRBD1
v_call: TRBV5-4
clone_size: NA

cdr3_aa: CASTEGSANYGYTF
cdr3_nt: TGTGCCAGCACCGAGGGCAGCGCTAACTATGGCTACACCTTC
j_call: TRBJ1-2
d_call: NA
v_call: TRBV25-1
clone_size: NA

cdr3_aa: CASSMISANNYGYTF
cdr3_nt: TGTGCCAGTAGTATGATCAGTGCCAACAACTATGGCTACACCTTC
j_call: TRBJ1-2
d_call: NA
v_call: TRBV19
clone_size: NA

cdr3_aa: CATRRAGDYNEQFF
cdr3_nt: TGTGCCACCAGAAGGGCAGGGGACTACAATGAGCAGTTCTTC
j_call: TRBJ2-1
d_call: NA
v_call: TRBV24-1
clone_size: NA